The TCR beta chain described here comes from a study of PD-1 blockade in classical Hodgkin lymphoma. Findings and limits, study-wide: Diversity in CD4+ TCRs, unlike that measured in CD8+ TCRs, had risen significantly by C4D1. Complete responders started with a diversity level that resembled newly diagnosed patients at baseline.

Time point in this sample: cycle 4 day 1 (C4D1), after more than five weeks of nivolumab. Every single patient, without exception, relapsed after autologous stem cell transplantation, and brentuximab vedotin exposure varied. The study purified CD4+ T cells from thawed PBMCs using magnetic negative selection. Patients had relapsed/refractory classical Hodgkin lymphoma with complete response, partial response or progressive disease as best response. V was clipped by 5 bases and J by 4 bases; unmatched bases: 1. Germline loops: CDR1 SGHNT, CDR2 YYREEE (reference sequence). The CDR3 consists of 13 residues. Measured with immunoSEQ multiplex PCR; TCRdb has only the in-frame clones, and not every one. Among over 15,000 clones, approximately 81% were seen once, and the ten largest hold 2% to 2.5%. As regards this clone: Its antigen is still unknown.

Sample: CD4+ T cells from blood, taken before the fourth cycle of nivolumab. The receptor was isolated from a human donor with classical Hodgkin lymphoma. The chain couples TRBV5-4 to TRBJ2-3, with 10 bases lining up with TRBD2. The CDR3 nucleotides read TGTGCCAGCAGAACTAGCGGGGCAGATACGCAGTATTTT. Translated: CASRTSGADTQYF.